These T cell receptor beta chains were read from a single sample in a study of T cell responses to AZD1222 COVID-19 vaccine. Sequenced by immunoSEQ multiplex PCR; TCRdb stores in-frame clones only, minus some. This sample has 90,000 to 130,000 clones, with roughly nine tenths found just once. The sequencing here drew on peripheral blood, taken on day 0 of AZD1222 vaccination. These receptors came from an adult in good health. The CDR3 runs from the conserved cysteine through the conserved F or W. A D gene is named only where the DNA matches it firmly. Clone size is shown for a subset of rows, as once, few, many or a class of expanded clone.

TRBJ1-2	TRBD1	-	TRBV14	CASSWGQPANYGYTF	TGTGCCAGCAGCTGGGGACAGCCAGCTAACTATGGCTACACCTTC
TRBJ2-7	TRBD1	-	TRBV3-1/TRBV3-2	CASSTRQGFEQYF	TGTGCCAGCAGCACCCGACAGGGCTTCGAGCAGTACTTC
TRBJ2-3	TRBD2	-	TRBV28	CASSGRDSPTDTQYF	TGTGCCAGCAGTGGGAGGGACTCCCCCACAGATACGCAGTATTTT
TRBJ1-5	TRBD1	-	TRBV6-1	CASRESGTVRGNQPQHF	TGTGCCAGCAGGGAATCCGGGACAGTCAGGGGCAATCAGCCCCAGCATTTT
TRBJ2-1	TRBD2	-	TRBV5-1	CASELWGGSSYNEQFF	TGCGCCAGCGAATTATGGGGCGGGAGCTCCTACAATGAGCAGTTCTTC
TRBJ1-6	TRBD1	-	TRBV5-1	CASSLEGQGNSPLHF	TGCGCCAGCAGCTTGGAGGGACAGGGGAATTCACCCCTCCACTTT
TRBJ2-7	TRBD1	-	TRBV9	CASSSDRGISYEQYF	TGTGCCAGCAGCTCGGACAGGGGGATTTCCTACGAGCAGTACTTC
TRBJ1-5	-	-	TRBV10-2	CASSSVGQPQHF	TGCGCCAGCAGTAGTGTGGGACAGCCCCAGCATTTT
TRBJ2-3	-	-	TRBV7-9	CASSSRRGGRFTDTQYF	TGTGCCAGCAGCTCTAGGAGGGGGGGACGGTTCACAGATACGCAGTATTTT
TRBJ2-1	-	-	TRBV7-7	CASSRALSSYNEQFF	TGTGCCAGCAGCCGCGCCCTAAGCTCCTACAATGAGCAGTTCTTC
TRBJ1-4	-	once	TRBV18	CASSPRQATNEKLFF	TGTGCCAGCTCACCAAGGCAGGCAACTAATGAAAAACTGTTTTTT
TRBJ2-1	-	-	TRBV25-1	CASSLQGSSSYNEQFF	TGTGCCAGCAGTTTACAGGGTTCTAGCTCCTACAATGAGCAGTTCTTC
TRBJ2-7	-	-	TRBV4-1	CASSLTGSYEQYF	TGCGCCAGCAGCCTAACCGGGAGCTACGAGCAGTACTTC
TRBJ2-1	-	-	TRBV5-6	CASSLFLLGTSVKNEQFF	TGTGCCAGCAGCTTGTTTTTGTTGGGGACATCAGTTAAAAATGAGCAGTTCTTC
TRBJ1-2	-	-	TRBV5-5	CASSLDVGLGYTF	TGTGCCAGCAGCTTGGATGTGGGCCTAGGCTACACCTTC
TRBJ1-5	TRBD1	-	TRBV27	CASSRTGLSQPQHF	TGTGCCAGCAGCCGGACAGGGCTGAGTCAGCCCCAGCATTTT
TRBJ2-7	-	-	TRBV30	CAWESGWPSKSYEQYF	TGTGCCTGGGAAAGCGGATGGCCCTCGAAGTCCTACGAGCAGTACTTC
TRBJ2-1	-	once	TRBV29-1	CSVEMAEKVREQFF	TGCAGCGTTGAAATGGCTGAGAAAGTGCGCGAGCAGTTCTTC
TRBJ2-7	TRBD1	-	TRBV5-1	CASSSPGRGLYEQYF	TGCGCCAGCAGCTCCCCGGGCAGGGGGTTGTACGAGCAGTACTTC
TRBJ1-1	-	-	TRBV15	CATSRLSAEAFF	TGTGCCACCAGCAGGCTGTCGGCTGAAGCTTTCTTT
TRBJ2-5	-	-	TRBV5-4	CASSLGRKQETQYF	TGTGCCAGCAGCTTGGGAAGGAAACAAGAGACCCAGTACTTC
TRBJ1-6	-	-	TRBV2	CASSERGDSNSPLHF	TGTGCCAGCAGTGAAAGAGGGGACTCAAATTCACCCCTCCACTTT
TRBJ1-2	-	-	TRBV29-1	CSPSSPPAGYGYTF	TGCAGCCCTTCAAGTCCCCCAGCCGGCTATGGCTACACCTTC
TRBJ2-2	-	-	TRBV18	CASSGLGRSNTGELFF	TGTGCCAGCTCTGGTCTCGGGCGGTCGAACACCGGGGAGCTGTTTTTT
TRBJ1-5	-	-	TRBV12-3/TRBV12-4	CASSFVLNQPQHF	TGTGCCAGCAGTTTTGTATTGAATCAGCCCCAGCATTTT
TRBJ2-2	-	-	TRBV4-1	CASSQDPKAGELFF	TGCGCCAGCAGCCAAGATCCCAAGGCAGGGGAGCTGTTTTTT
TRBJ2-1	TRBD2	-	TRBV5-1	CASSARTSGSDEQFF	TGCGCCAGCAGCGCAAGGACTAGCGGGAGCGATGAGCAGTTCTTC
TRBJ2-2	-	-	TRBV11-3	CASSLDNLGGELFF	TGTGCCAGCAGCTTAGACAATCTTGGCGGGGAGCTGTTTTTT
TRBJ1-4	-	-	TRBV3-1/TRBV3-2	CASSIGGRGEKLFF	TGTGCCAGCAGCATCGGGGGCCGGGGTGAAAAACTGTTTTTT
TRBJ1-2	-	-	TRBV20-1	CSAMEIVGYTF	TGCAGTGCTATGGAGATTGTTGGCTACACCTTC
TRBJ2-5	-	-	TRBV4-1	CASSHRETQYF	TGCGCCAGCAGTCATAGGGAGACCCAGTACTTC
TRBJ1-2	-	-	TRBV6-5	CASSLVAFYGYTF	TGTGCCAGCAGTTTGGTGGCTTTCTATGGCTACACCTTC
TRBJ1-1	-	-	TRBV5-1	CASSLRRGGSLNTEAFF	TGCGCCAGCAGCTTGCGCAGGGGAGGGTCGTTGAACACTGAAGCTTTCTTT